Shown below are 31 T cell receptor beta chains from a single sample sequenced in a study of ipilimumab plus nivolumab after autologous stem cell transplantation. Clones were read by immunoSEQ multiplex PCR, and TCRdb kept only the in-frame ones, dropping some. The sample yields 77,000 or so clones, under 85% seen once. The sample was PBMCs, taken in a trial of ipilimumab plus nivolumab as post-transplant consolidation. These receptors were collected from a male donor with diffuse large B-cell lymphoma.

V and J are TRBV6-1 and TRBJ2-3; D might be TRBD2 (5 bases). There are 13 residues in the CDR3. Trimming stripped 1 base from V and 6 bases from J, with 8 bases between. Germline-derived CDR1 and CDR2 are MNHNS and SASEGT. Written as DNA, the CDR3 is TGTGCCAGCAGTGAAGGACGCGGGGATACGCAGTATTTT. Translating it yields CASSEGRGDTQYF.

This rearrangement joins TRBV4-3 to TRBJ2-5; tentative D call: TRBD2 (5 bases). Germline V gives CDR1 LGHNA, CDR2 YSLEER. The length of the CDR3 is 15 residues. V was cut by 0 bases and J by 0 bases, with 8 bases left in between. The CDR3 region is CASSQDPGNQETQYF. The CDR3 DNA reads as TGCGCCAGCAGCCAAGATCCGGGAAACCAAGAGACCCAGTACTTC.

This clone has a handful of counts. The genes are TRBV7-2 and TRBJ2-3; no clear D. CDR3 length: 13 residues. V was trimmed by 2 bases and J by 2 bases, leaving 5 bases between them. Per the germline V gene, CDR1 is SGHTA and CDR2 is FQGNSA. CDR3 in DNA: TGTGCCAGCAGCTTAAGGCTCACAGATACGCAGTATTTT. Translated: CASSLRLTDTQYF.

CDR3 amino acids: CASSLWTSGNTDTQYF. In DNA, the CDR3 is TGTGCCAGCAGTTTATGGACTAGCGGAAACACAGATACGCAGTATTTT. The chain employs TRBV6-5 and TRBJ2-3; 10 bases map to TRBD2. V shed 4 bases, J shed 2 bases, and the junction held 6 bases outside the gene matches. Germline lookup yields CDR1 MNHEY and CDR2 SVGAGI. This CDR3 region has 16 residues.

The chain links TRBV7-2 to TRBJ2-2, with 8 positions matching TRBD2. This CDR3 has 14 residues. The germline CDR1 and CDR2 sequences are SGHTA and FQGNSA. Germline trimming cut 4 bases from V and 4 bases from J; bases unmatched to any gene: 2. The CDR3 region is CASSWAGGTGELFF. CDR3 coding DNA: TGTGCCAGCAGCTGGGCGGGGGGCACCGGGGAGCTGTTTTTT.

This clone was seen a handful of times. This chain uses TRBV10-3 with TRBJ1-2, with D unresolved. From germline, CDR1 is ENHRY and CDR2 SYGVKD. The CDR3 consists of 14 residues. The V end was cut by 3 bases, the J end by 6 bases, with 14 bases between. CDR3 bases: TGTGCCATCAGTGATCAGTCGGCAGGTAATGGCTACACCTTC. Its protein is CAISDQSAGNGYTF.

This chain links TRBV9 with TRBJ1-2; TRBD1 matches at 9 bases. This CDR3 has 16 residues. The junction had 7 bases not matched to a gene; V was cut back by 4 bases and J by 0 bases. Germline CDR1 SGDLS, CDR2 YYNGEE. CDR3 protein: CASSPGQGNTNYGYTF. The DNA of the CDR3 is TGTGCCAGCAGCCCCGGACAGGGGAATACTAACTATGGCTACACCTTC.

The rearrangement uses TRBV4-3 and TRBJ2-1; 7 bases are shared with TRBD2. Germline V gene data show CDR1 as LGHNA and CDR2 as YSLEER. V lost 0 bases and J lost 12; bases outside the gene matches: 14. The CDR3 length is 16 residues. DNA for the CDR3: TGCGCCAGCAGCCAAGATCACGCGGGGGACCCGTCGGGGCAGTTCTTC. Translation gives CASSQDHAGDPSGQFF.

In its sample, this clone was seen a few times. This chain uses TRBV7-2 with TRBJ1-5; a weak D match, TRBD1 (5 bases). Germline values: CDR1 SGHTA, CDR2 FQGNSA. CDR3 size: 15 residues. The V end lost 5 bases, the J end lost 3 bases, and 14 bases lay between the germline ends. CDR3 nucleotides: TGTGCCAGCAGCCTTTTCCCAGGGAACAATCAGCCCCAGCATTTT. Translation gives CASSLFPGNNQPQHF.

The chain employs TRBV10-1 and TRBJ2-3; possibly TRBD1 for D (5 bases). The germline CDR1 and CDR2 sequences are WNHNN and SYGVQD (reference sequence). The CDR3 extends over 14 amino acids. V was pared by 8 bases and J by 3 bases, with 15 bases between. CDR3 residues: CASRIGAGTDTQYF. CDR3 nucleotide sequence: TGCGCCAGCCGAATAGGGGCAGGGACAGATACGCAGTATTTT.

The chain combines TRBV6-1 with TRBJ2-7; tentatively, D is TRBD1 or TRBD2 (5 bases each). CDR1 MNHNS and CDR2 SASEGT come from the germline V gene. Trimming took 4 bases from V and 5 from J, leaving 12 bases between them. This CDR3 contains 13 residues. The CDR3 DNA sequence: TGTGCCAGCAGTGGGCCGTGGGACCACGAGCAGTACTTC. It specifies CASSGPWDHEQYF.

The chain uses TRBV13 and TRBJ2-5; D gene ambiguous. Trimming left V 7 bases short and J 4 bases short, with 13 bases between. The CDR3 is made up of 13 amino acids. Germline-derived CDR1 and CDR2 are PRHDT and FYEKMQ (reference sequence). CDR3 loop: CASMHKAGETQYF. The CDR3 region has the DNA TGTGCCAGCATGCATAAGGCCGGAGAGACCCAGTACTTC. The full variable domain, rest sourced from reference TRBV13 and TRBJ2-5, is AAGVIQSPRHLIKEKRETATLKCYPIPRHDTVYWYQQGPGQDPQFLISFYEKMQSDKGSIPDRFSAQQFSDYHSELNMSSLELGDSALYFCASMHKAGETQYFGPGTRLLVL.

The V gene is TRBV11-2, the J gene TRBJ1-2; D is possibly TRBD1 (5 bases). In germline, CDR1 is SGHAT, CDR2 FQNNGV. CDR3 size: 13 residues. V was clipped by 1 base and J by 7 bases, with 10 bases between them. The CDR3 bases are TGTGCCAGCAGCTTAGTACAGGAGGGTGGCTACACCTTC. This translates into CASSLVQEGGYTF. The full variable domain, rest sourced from reference TRBV11-2 and TRBJ1-2, is EAGVAQSPRYKIIEKRQSVAFWCNPISGHATLYWYQQILGQGPKLLIQFQNNGVVDDSQLPKDRFSAERLKGVDSTLKIQPAKLEDSAVYLCASSLVQEGGYTFGSGTRLTVV.

This clone was seen once. The chain combines TRBV6-1 with TRBJ2-7, with 7 bases aligning to TRBD1. This CDR3 is 14 amino acids long. V dropped 4 bases and J dropped 6; count of bases not matched to a gene: 9. Germline V lookup: CDR1 MNHNS, CDR2 SASEGT. CDR3 amino acids: CASSGQGRGGEQYF. CDR3 nucleotides: TGTGCCAGCAGTGGACAGGGAAGGGGTGGCGAGCAGTACTTC.

The sample holds a few counts of this clone. The V and J genes are TRBV5-1 and TRBJ1-2; a weak D match, TRBD1 (5 bases). V lost 1 base and J 0 bases, leaving 13 bases between the germline ends. Looked up from germline, CDR1 is SGHRS and CDR2 is YFSETQ. The CDR3 is 16 amino acids. The chain's CDR3 is CASSLFVQGSNYGYTF. CDR3 bases: TGCGCCAGCAGCTTGTTTGTCCAGGGTTCTAACTATGGCTACACCTTC. The complete variable domain, with remaining parts taken from reference TRBV5-1 and TRBJ1-2, reads KAGVTQTPRYLIKTRGQQVTLSCSPISGHRSVSWYQQTPGQGLQFLFEYFSETQRNKGNFPGRFSGRQFSNSRSEMNVSTLELGDSALYLCASSLFVQGSNYGYTFGSGTRLTVV.

The V gene is TRBV9, the J gene TRBJ2-5, with TRBD2 matching over 10 bases. V was clipped by 3 bases and J by 1 base; unmatched bases: 6. This CDR3 contains 16 residues. The germline gives CDR1 SGDLS, CDR2 YYNGEE. CDR3 nucleotides: TGTGCCAGCAGCGAAACTAGCGGGGTTCTCCAAGAGACCCAGTACTTC. This sequence encodes CASSETSGVLQETQYF.

As concerns this clone: At the DNA level, this CDR3 is encoded by other sequences in the same sample as well. This chain connects TRBV7-2 to TRBJ2-5; unclear D gene. V was cut by 0 bases and J by 4 bases, with 0 bases left in between. CDR1 is SGHTA, CDR2 FQGNSA, per germline. The CDR3 spans 11 residues. CDR3 region: CASSLAETQYF. In DNA form, the CDR3 reads TGTGCCAGCAGCTTAGCAGAGACCCAGTACTTC. Looking up the rest from reference TRBV7-2 and TRBJ2-5 gives the full variable domain: GAGVSQSPSNKVTEKGKDVELRCDPISGHTALYWYRQSLGQGLEFLIYFQGNSAPDKSGLPSDRFSAERTGGSVSTLTIQRTQQEDSAVYLCASSLAETQYFGPGTRLLVL.

V and J are TRBV18 and TRBJ1-3, with unresolved D. The CDR3 spans 14 residues. The germline CDR1 and CDR2 sequences are KGHSH and LQKENI. V was cut by 3 bases and J by 0 bases, with 6 bases left in between. Here the CDR3 reads CASSPVGSGNTIYF. CDR3 nucleotides: TGTGCCAGCTCACCGGTAGGCTCTGGAAACACCATATATTTT.

The V gene is TRBV27, the J gene TRBJ1-1; D uncertain. CDR1 and CDR2 from the germline V gene are MNHEY and SMNVEV (reference sequence). V was shortened by 1 base and J by 1 base, with 4 bases between the two germline ends. This CDR3 spans 13 amino acids. This CDR3 is CASSLYPNTEAFF. CDR3 sequence (DNA): TGTGCCAGCAGTTTATACCCGAACACTGAAGCTTTCTTT.

The chain is built from TRBV18 and TRBJ1-4, with 8 nucleotides matching TRBD1. Germline V gene sequence: CDR1 KGHSH, CDR2 LQKENI. The CDR3 is 15 amino acids. The V and J ends lost 4 bases and 8 bases, in that order; junction bases with no gene match: 9. DNA for the CDR3: TGTGCCAGCTCACTGGATCAGGGGGCGAGAGAAAAACTGTTTTTT. The encoded protein is CASSLDQGAREKLFF.

This chain links TRBV6-1 with TRBJ2-3, with D tentatively TRBD1 (6 bases). The germline CDR1 and CDR2 sequences are MNHNS and SASEGT. The CDR3 covers 16 residues. Trimming removed 3 bases at V and 7 bases at J, with 20 bases between. For the CDR3, the DNA is TGTGCCAGCAGTGATAATATTTTGCAGGGGAGAAATACGCAGTATTTT. Its translation: CASSDNILQGRNTQYF.

This clone was seen a handful of times. This rearrangement joins TRBV21-1 to TRBJ2-6; the D call TRBD2 from the table was never checked on the DNA. TRBV21-1 constitutes a pseudogene. The CDR3 totals 15 residues. The CDR3 spells CASSTRTDGANVLTF. The CDR3 bases are TGTGCCAGCAGCACTAGGACTGACGGGGCCAACGTCCTGACTTTC.

The V call is TRBV12-5, the J call TRBJ1-6; no clear D. The V gene's germline CDR1 is LGHNT and CDR2 FRNRAP. This CDR3 comprises 15 residues. Trimming shortened V by 6 bases and J by 0 bases, and 9 bases separated the two germline ends. The DNA for the CDR3 is TGTGCTAGTGGGAGCAGTAGCTCCTATAATTCACCCCTCCACTTT. Its translation is CASGSSSSYNSPLHF.

The chain uses TRBV6-1 and TRBJ2-3; 8 bases fit TRBD1. V was clipped by 6 bases and J by 3 bases; unmatched bases: 5. This CDR3 contains 14 residues. Germline V gene lookup returns CDR1 MNHNS and CDR2 SASEGT. The CDR3 spells CASRARTGTDTQYF. CDR3 sequence (DNA): TGTGCCAGCAGAGCGAGGACAGGGACAGATACGCAGTATTTT.

This clone was found a few times. The V and J genes are TRBV5-5 and TRBJ1-5, with D unresolved. CDR1 is SGHKS and CDR2 is YYEKEE in the germline V gene (reference sequence). Trimming removed 3 bases from V and 7 bases from J, with 11 bases in between. CDR3 length equals 13 residues. The CDR3 protein is CASSSIVGQPQHF. DNA of the CDR3: TGTGCCAGCAGCTCGATAGTTGGCCAGCCCCAGCATTTT. The full variable domain, in which reference TRBV5-5 and TRBJ1-5 provide the parts outside the CDR3, is DAGVTQSPTHLIKTRGQQVTLRCSPISGHKSVSWYQQVLGQGPQFIFQYYEKEERGRGNFPDRFSARQFPNYSSELNVNALLLGDSALYLCASSSIVGQPQHFGDGTRLSIL.

The rearrangement joins TRBV30 to TRBJ2-7; D not resolved. V was trimmed by 3 bases and J by 3 bases, leaving 12 bases between them. The germline CDR1 and CDR2 sequences are GTSNPN and SVGIG (reference sequence). The CDR3 extends over 13 amino acids. The CDR3 protein is CAWRKQSNYEQYF. The DNA for the CDR3 is TGTGCCTGGAGAAAACAGTCTAACTACGAGCAGTACTTC.

The rearrangement links TRBV7-3 to TRBJ2-3, with a tentative D call TRBD2 (6 bases). Trimming took off 7 bases at V and 0 bases at J, with 14 bases between the two ends. The CDR3 is 15 residues long. CDR1 and CDR2 from the germline V gene are SGHTA and FQGTGA. CDR3 residues: CASKNLGTSTDTQYF. CDR3 coding DNA: TGTGCCAGCAAGAATCTGGGGACTAGCACAGATACGCAGTATTTT.

This chain joins TRBV7-2 and TRBJ2-1; D may be TRBD1 (6 bases). CDR3 length equals 14 residues. Trimming took 5 bases from V and 11 from J, leaving 19 bases between them. Germline V gene lookup returns CDR1 SGHTA and CDR2 FQGNSA. CDR3 loop: CASSTGRSGLKQFF. DNA for the CDR3: TGTGCCAGCAGCACAGGGCGAAGTGGCCTTAAGCAGTTCTTC. The variable domain in full, completed from reference TRBV7-2 and TRBJ2-1, reads GAGVSQSPSNKVTEKGKDVELRCDPISGHTALYWYRQSLGQGLEFLIYFQGNSAPDKSGLPSDRFSAERTGGSVSTLTIQRTQQEDSAVYLCASSTGRSGLKQFFGPGTRLTVL.

A note on this clone: An end of the junction differs from the germline gene, which may be a read error. The rearrangement joins TRBV6-5 to TRBJ1-3, with D possibly TRBD1 on 5 matching bases. This CDR3 is built from 15 residues. Germline values: CDR1 MNHEY, CDR2 SVGAGI. The CDR3 loop reads CASSRDSDSGSTIYF. The CDR3 bases are TGTGCCAGCAGTCGCGACAGCGACTCTGGAAGCACCATATATTTT.

The chain joins TRBV5-1 to TRBJ2-7, with D possibly TRBD2 on 6 matching bases. The CDR3 is 16 residues long. Germline V gene data show CDR1 as SGHRS and CDR2 as YFSETQ. Trimming took off 2 bases at V and 7 bases at J, with 22 bases between the two ends. The CDR3 reads CASSLPRDSGSWEQYF. DNA of the CDR3: TGCGCCAGCAGCTTACCCCGGGACTCAGGAAGTTGGGAGCAGTACTTC.

The chain links TRBV5-6 to TRBJ2-7, with D tentatively TRBD1 or TRBD2 (6 bases each). CDR1 is SGHDT, CDR2 YYEEEE, per germline. The V end lost 0 bases, the J end lost 5 bases, and 12 bases lay between the germline ends. This CDR3 has 14 amino acids. CDR3 protein: CASSLERAGDEQYF. CDR3 DNA sequence: TGTGCCAGCAGCTTGGAGCGGGCAGGGGACGAGCAGTACTTC.